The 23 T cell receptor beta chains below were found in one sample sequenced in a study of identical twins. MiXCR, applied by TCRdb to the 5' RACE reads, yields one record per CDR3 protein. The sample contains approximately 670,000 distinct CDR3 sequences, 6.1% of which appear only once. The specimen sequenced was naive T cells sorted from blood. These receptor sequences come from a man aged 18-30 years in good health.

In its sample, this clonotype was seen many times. The CDR3 sequence: CASSYKTTTSGIQETQYF. The CDR3 DNA follows: TGTGCCAGCAGTTACAAGACCACGACTAGCGGGATTCAAGAGACCCAGTACTTC. V and J are TRBV6-2 or TRBV6-3 and TRBJ2-5, with 11 bases aligning to TRBD2. Germline CDR1 is MNHEY and CDR2 is SVGEGT. The trim removed 2 bases at V and 2 bases at J, leaving 10 bases unmatched. The length of the CDR3 is 18 residues.

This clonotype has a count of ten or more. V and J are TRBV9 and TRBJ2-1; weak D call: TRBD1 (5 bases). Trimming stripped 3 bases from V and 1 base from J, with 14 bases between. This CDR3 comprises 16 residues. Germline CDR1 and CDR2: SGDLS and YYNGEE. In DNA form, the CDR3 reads TGTGCCAGCAGCGGCGAACGAAAGGGGTCCTACAATGAGCAGTTCTTC. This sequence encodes CASSGERKGSYNEQFF.

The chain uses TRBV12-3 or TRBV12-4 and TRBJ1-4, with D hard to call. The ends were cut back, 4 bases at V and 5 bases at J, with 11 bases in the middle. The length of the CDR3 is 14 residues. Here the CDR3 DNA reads TGTGCCAGCAGTTGGGAGGTAGAGAATGAAAAACTGTTTTTT. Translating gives CASSWEVENEKLFF.

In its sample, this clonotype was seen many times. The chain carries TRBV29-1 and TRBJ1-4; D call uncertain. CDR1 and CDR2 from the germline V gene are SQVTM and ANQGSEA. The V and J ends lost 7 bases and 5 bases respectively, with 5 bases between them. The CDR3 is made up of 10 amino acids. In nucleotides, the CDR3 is TGCAGCGGCAAAAATGAAAAACTGTTTTTT. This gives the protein CSGKNEKLFF.

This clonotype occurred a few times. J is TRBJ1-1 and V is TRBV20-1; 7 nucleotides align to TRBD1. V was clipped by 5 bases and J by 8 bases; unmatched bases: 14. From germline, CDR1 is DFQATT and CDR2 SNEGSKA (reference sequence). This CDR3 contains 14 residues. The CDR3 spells CSAGGTGTVIEAFF. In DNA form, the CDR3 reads TGCAGTGCTGGAGGGACCGGGACAGTAATAGAAGCTTTCTTT.

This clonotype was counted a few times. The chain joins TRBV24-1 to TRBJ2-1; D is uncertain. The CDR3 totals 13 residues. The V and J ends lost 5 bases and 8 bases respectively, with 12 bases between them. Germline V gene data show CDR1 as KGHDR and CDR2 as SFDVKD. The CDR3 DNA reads TGTGCCACCAGTGGACGCAGGTTTGATGAGCAGTTCTTC. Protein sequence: CATSGRRFDEQFF.

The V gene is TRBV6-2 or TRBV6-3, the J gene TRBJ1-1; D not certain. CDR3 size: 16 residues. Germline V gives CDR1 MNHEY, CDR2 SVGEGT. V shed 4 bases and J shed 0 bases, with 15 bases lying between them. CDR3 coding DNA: TGTGCCAGCAGTTTAGCCAGCGTGCTGATGAACACTGAAGCTTTCTTT. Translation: CASSLASVLMNTEAFF.

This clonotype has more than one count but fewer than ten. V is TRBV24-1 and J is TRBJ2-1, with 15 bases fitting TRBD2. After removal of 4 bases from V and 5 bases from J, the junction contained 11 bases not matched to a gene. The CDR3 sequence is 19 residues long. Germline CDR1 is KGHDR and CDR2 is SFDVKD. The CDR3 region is CATSDLSGLAGGRDNEQFF. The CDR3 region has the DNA TGTGCCACCAGTGACCTGTCCGGACTAGCGGGAGGGCGCGACAATGAGCAGTTCTTC.

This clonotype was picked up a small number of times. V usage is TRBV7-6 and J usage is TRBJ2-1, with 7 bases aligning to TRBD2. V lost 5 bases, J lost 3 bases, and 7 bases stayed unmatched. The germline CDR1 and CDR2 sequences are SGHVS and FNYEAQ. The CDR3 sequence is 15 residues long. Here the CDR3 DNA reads TGTGCCAGCAGCGGGGCGGGCGGGAGCTACAATGAGCAGTTCTTC. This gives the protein CASSGAGGSYNEQFF.

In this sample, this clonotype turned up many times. CDR3 sequence (DNA): TGTGCCAGCAGCTTGTTTTCGCGCAATCAGCCCCAGCATTTT. Translation: CASSLFSRNQPQHF. This chain joins TRBV5-6 and TRBJ1-5; D gene unclear. Trimming stripped 1 base from V and 2 bases from J, with 7 bases between. CDR1 is SGHDT and CDR2 is YYEEEE in the germline V gene. The CDR3 length is 14 residues.

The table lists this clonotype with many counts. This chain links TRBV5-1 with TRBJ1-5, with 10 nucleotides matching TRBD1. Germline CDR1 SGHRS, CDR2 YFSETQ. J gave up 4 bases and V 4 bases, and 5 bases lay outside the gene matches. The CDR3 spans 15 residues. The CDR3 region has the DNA TGCGCCAGCAGCCCGACAGGGGGCATGAATCAGCCCCAGCATTTT. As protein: CASSPTGGMNQPQHF.

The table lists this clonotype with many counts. CDR3: CASNRGAYEQYF. The CDR3 DNA follows: TGTGCCAGCAATCGTGGGGCATACGAGCAGTACTTC. J is TRBJ2-7 and V is TRBV6-1; tentatively, D is TRBD1 (5 bases). Trimming removed 7 bases from V and 4 bases from J, with 11 bases in between. This CDR3 spans 12 amino acids. CDR1 and CDR2 (germline): MNHNS, SASEGT.

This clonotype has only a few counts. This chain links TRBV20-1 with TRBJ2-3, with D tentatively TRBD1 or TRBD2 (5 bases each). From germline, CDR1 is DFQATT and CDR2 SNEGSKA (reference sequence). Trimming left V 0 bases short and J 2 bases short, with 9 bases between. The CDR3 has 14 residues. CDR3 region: CSAREGTVTDTQYF. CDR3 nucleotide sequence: TGCAGTGCTAGAGAGGGGACCGTCACAGATACGCAGTATTTT.

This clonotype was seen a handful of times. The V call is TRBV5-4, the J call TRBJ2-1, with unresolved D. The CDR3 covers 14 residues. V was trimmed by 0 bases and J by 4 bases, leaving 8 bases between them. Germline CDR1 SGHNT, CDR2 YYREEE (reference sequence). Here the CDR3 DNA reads TGTGCCAGCAGCTTGGAACGGCAGTACAATGAGCAGTTCTTC. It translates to CASSLERQYNEQFF.

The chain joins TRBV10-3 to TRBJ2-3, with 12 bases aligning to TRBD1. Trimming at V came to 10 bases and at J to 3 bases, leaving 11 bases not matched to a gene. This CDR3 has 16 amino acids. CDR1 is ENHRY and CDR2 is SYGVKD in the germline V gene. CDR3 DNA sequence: TGTGCCACCCTACGAGGGACAGGGGGCATAACAGATACGCAGTATTTT. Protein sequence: CATLRGTGGITDTQYF.

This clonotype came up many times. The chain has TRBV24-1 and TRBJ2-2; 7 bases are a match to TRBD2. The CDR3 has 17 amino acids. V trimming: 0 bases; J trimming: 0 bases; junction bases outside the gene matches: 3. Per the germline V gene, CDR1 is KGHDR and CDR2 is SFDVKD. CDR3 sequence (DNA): TGTGCCACCAGTGATTTGGGTCTAGCGGCGAACACCGGGGAGCTGTTTTTT. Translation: CATSDLGLAANTGELFF.

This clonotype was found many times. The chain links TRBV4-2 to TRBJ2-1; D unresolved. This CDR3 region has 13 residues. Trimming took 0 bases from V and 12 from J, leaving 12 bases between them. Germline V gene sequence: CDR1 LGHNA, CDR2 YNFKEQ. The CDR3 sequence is CASSQDKGNWQFF. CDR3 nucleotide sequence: TGTGCCAGCAGCCAAGATAAAGGTAATTGGCAGTTCTTC.

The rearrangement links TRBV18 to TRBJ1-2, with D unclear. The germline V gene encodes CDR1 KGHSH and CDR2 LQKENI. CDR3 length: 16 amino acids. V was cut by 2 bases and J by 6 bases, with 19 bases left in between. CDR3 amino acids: CASSPFEWDSGNGYTF. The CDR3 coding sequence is TGTGCCAGCTCACCATTCGAGTGGGATTCTGGGAATGGCTACACCTTC.

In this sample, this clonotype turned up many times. In DNA, the CDR3 is TGCGCCAGCAGCCAGGCCGTGGAGGGGGTTAGGGATGAGCAGTTCTTC. This gives the protein CASSQAVEGVRDEQFF. The chain combines TRBV4-3 with TRBJ2-1; D tentatively fits TRBD1 or TRBD2 (6 bases each). V dropped 3 bases and J dropped 8 bases, with 20 bases sitting between them. Germline V CDR1 and CDR2: LGHNA, YSLEER. The CDR3 consists of 16 residues.

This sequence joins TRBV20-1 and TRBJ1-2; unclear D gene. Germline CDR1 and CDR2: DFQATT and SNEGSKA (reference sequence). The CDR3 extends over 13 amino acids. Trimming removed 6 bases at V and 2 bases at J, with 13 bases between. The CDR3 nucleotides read TGCAGTGCCATACCCACTCCAAACTATGGCTACACCTTC. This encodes CSAIPTPNYGYTF.

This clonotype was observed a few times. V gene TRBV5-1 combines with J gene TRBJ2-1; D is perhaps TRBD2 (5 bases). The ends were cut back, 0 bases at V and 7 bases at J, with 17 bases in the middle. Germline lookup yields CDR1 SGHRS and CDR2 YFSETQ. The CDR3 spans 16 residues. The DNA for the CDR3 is TGCGCCAGCAGCTTGGATACGGGGTGGGTTTTGAATGAGCAGTTCTTC. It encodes CASSLDTGWVLNEQFF.

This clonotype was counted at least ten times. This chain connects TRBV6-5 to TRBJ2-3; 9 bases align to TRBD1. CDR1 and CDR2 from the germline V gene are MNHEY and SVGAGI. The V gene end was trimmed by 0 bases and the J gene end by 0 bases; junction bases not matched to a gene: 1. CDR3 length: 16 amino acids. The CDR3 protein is CASSYSGTGSTDTQYF. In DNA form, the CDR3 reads TGTGCCAGCAGTTACTCGGGGACAGGGAGCACAGATACGCAGTATTTT.

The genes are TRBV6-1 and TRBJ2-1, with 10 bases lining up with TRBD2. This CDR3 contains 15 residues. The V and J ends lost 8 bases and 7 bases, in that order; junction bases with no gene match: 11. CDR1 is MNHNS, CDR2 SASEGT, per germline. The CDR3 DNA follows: TGTGCCAGCTTAGCCCCAGCGGGAGGGCGAAATGAGCAGTTCTTC. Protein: CASLAPAGGRNEQFF.